This T cell receptor beta chain came from a study of cytomegalovirus exposure and HLA in healthy donors. A note on this clone: Its matching antigen is unknown.

Broader study findings: Most TCR beta V segments were productive about 90% or about 30% of the time in an earlier analysis. Presence/absence analyses assumed roughly uniform sequencing depth across donors, which may not hold.

This CDR3 spans 16 amino acids. CDR1 and CDR2 from the germline V gene are MGHRA and YSYEKL. V lost 3 bases to trimming and J lost 7 bases; unmatched junction nucleotides: 7. PCR amplification relied on 60 Vbeta primers (plus 13 Jbeta primers). Libraries were prepared by immunoSEQ multiplex PCR; TCRdb keeps only in-frame clonotypes and omits some of them. The sample spans about 200,000 clones; the ten largest clones claim 0.7% to 0.8%. V and J are TRBV4-1 and TRBJ1-6; the match to TRBD1 covers 9 bases. This clonotype was sampled from a boy aged 5-17 years in good health and CMV-seronegative. The sample was PBMCs. CDR3 DNA sequence: TGCGCCAGCAGCCACGAGCCCGGGACAGGGAATTCACCCCTCCACTTT. Its translation is CASSHEPGTGNSPLHF.